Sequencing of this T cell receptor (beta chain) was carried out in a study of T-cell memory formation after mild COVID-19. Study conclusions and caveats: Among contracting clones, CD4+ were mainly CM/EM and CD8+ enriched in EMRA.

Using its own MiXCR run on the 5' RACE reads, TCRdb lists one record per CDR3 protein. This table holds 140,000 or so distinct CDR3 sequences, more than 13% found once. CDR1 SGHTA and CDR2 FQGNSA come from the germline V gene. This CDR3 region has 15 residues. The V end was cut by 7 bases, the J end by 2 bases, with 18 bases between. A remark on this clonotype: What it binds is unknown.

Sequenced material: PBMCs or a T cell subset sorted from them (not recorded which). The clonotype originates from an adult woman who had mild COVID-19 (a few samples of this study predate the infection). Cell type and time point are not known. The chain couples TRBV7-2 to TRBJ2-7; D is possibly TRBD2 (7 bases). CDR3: CASTPGGGEPYEQYF. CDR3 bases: TGTGCCAGCACCCCAGGCGGGGGCGAGCCCTACGAGCAGTACTTC.